The entry below gives a single T cell receptor beta chain sequence along with its context. The data were obtained in a study of PD-L1 blockade in urothelial cancer. Study-wide background: Timepoints chosen for blood analysis were 3 weeks (second dose) and 6 weeks after treatment start. Across blood samples, T cells had a median count of approximately 130,000.

Anywhere from 1 to 8 samples came from each patient, spanning pretreatment and on-treatment. TCRdb keeps only in-frame clones here, not all; method: immunoSEQ multiplex PCR. The table has about 70,000 clones, around 84% seen once; the top ten hold 4.5% to 5.5%. Sequenced here: PBMCs, sampled around atezolizumab (anti-PD-L1) treatment. This TCR derives from a man between 65 and 80 years old with urothelial cancer.

This CDR3 reads CASSVAGAEADTQYF. For the CDR3, the DNA is TGTGCCAGCAGTGTGGCGGGAGCGGAAGCAGATACGCAGTATTTT. The V call is TRBV25-1, the J call TRBJ2-3; 7 bases are a match to TRBD2. Germline V gene sequence: CDR1 MGHDK, CDR2 SYGVNS. CDR3 length equals 15 residues. V lost 4 bases to trimming and J lost 4 bases; unmatched junction nucleotides: 8.